This TCR beta chain was sequenced during a study of regulatory T cells in long-lasting Graves disease. This clonotype was found many times. No antigen is known for it. The authors built TCR beta libraries using iRepertoire HTBI primers and Arm-PCR of CDR3 regions. A single record per CDR3 protein comes from TCRdb applying MiXCR to the multiplex PCR reads. This sample has 430,000 or so distinct CDR3 sequences, with around 20% found just once. Sample time point: persistent/refractory GD, antithyroid drugs over 5 years with positive TRAb. Researchers made the TCR library from RNA that was extracted from PBMCs. Study-wide results and limits: The analysis examined peripheral blood only and excluded thyroid tissue.

The specimen was peripheral blood mononuclear cells (PBMCs), collected when the disease was refractory, from a patient treated with antithyroid drugs. This sequence was found in a female donor with Graves disease.

For the CDR3, the DNA is TGTGCCAGCAGTGACGGACTAATGCAAGAGACCCAGTACTTC. The encoded protein is CASSDGLMQETQYF. J is TRBJ2-5 and V is TRBV6-2 or TRBV6-3; possibly TRBD2 for D (6 bases). The germline V gene encodes CDR1 MNHEY and CDR2 SVGEGT. Between the trimmed V and J ends, which lost 5 bases and 2 bases, there was a span of 12 bases. This CDR3 contains 14 residues.